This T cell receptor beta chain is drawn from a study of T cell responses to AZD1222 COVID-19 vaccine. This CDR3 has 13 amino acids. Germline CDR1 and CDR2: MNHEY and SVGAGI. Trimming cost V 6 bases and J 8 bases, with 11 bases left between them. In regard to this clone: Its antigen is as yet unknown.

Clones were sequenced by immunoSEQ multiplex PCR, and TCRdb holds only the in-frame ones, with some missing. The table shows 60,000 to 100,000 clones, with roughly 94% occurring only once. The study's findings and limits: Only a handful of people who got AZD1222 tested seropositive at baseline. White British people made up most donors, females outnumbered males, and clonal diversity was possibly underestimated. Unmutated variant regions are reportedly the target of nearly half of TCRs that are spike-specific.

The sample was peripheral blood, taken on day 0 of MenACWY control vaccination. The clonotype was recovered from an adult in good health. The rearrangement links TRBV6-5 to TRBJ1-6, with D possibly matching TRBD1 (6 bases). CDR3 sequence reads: CASSNREDSPLHF. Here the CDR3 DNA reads TGTGCCAGCAGCAACAGGGAGGATTCACCCCTCCACTTT.